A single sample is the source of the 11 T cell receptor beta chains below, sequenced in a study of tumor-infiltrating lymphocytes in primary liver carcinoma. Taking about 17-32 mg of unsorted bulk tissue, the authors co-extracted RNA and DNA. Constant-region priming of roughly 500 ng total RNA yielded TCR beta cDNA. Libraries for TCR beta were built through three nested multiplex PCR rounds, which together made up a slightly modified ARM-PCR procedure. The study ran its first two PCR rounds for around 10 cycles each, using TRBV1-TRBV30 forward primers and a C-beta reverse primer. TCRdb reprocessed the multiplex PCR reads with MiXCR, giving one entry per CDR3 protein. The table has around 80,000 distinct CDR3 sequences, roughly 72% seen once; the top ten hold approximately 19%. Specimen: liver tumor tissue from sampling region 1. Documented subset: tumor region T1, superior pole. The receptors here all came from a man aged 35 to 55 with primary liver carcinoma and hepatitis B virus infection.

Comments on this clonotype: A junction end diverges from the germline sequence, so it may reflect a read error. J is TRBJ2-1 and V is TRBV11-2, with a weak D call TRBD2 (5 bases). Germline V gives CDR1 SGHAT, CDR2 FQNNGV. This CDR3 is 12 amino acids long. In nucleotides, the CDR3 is TGTGCCAACAACTTAGTCGGGAATGAGCATTTCTTC. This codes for CANNLVGNEHFF.

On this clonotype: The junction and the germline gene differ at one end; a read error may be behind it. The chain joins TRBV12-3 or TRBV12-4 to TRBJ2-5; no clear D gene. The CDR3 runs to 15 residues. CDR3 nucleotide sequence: TGTGCCAACAGTAGAACCGTCCTCCTGTGGGAGACCCAGTACTTC. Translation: CANSRTVLLWETQYF.

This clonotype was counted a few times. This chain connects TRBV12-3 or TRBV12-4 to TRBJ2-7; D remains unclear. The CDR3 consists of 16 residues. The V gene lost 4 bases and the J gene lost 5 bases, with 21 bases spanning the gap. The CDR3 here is CASSSGPDGLHNEQYF. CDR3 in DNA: TGTGCCAGCAGTTCGGGTCCGGACGGCCTCCACAACGAGCAGTACTTC.

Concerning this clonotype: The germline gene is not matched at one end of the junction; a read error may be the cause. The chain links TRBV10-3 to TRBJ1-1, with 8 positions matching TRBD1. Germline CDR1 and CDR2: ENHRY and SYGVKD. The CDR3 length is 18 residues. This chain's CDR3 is CAVSESGGSGTGRTEAFF. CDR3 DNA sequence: TGTGCCGTCAGTGAGTCAGGCGGCTCCGGGACAGGTCGCACTGAAGCCTTCTTT.

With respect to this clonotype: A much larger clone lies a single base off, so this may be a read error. In DNA form, the CDR3 reads TGTGCCAGCAGTTTAGGGGCAGGGGGCTACAATCAGCCCCAGCAGTTT. This sequence encodes CASSLGAGGYNQPQQF. The J gene is TRBJ1-5, the V gene TRBV12-3 or TRBV12-4, with 8 bases identical to TRBD1. CDR3 length: 16 residues.

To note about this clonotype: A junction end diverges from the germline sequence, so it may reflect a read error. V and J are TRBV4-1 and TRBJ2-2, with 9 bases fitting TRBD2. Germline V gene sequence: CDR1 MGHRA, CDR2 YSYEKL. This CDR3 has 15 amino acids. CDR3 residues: CASCQGASGIGELFF. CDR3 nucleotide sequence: TGCGCCAGCTGCCAAGGGGCTAGCGGGATCGGGGAGCTGTTTTTT.

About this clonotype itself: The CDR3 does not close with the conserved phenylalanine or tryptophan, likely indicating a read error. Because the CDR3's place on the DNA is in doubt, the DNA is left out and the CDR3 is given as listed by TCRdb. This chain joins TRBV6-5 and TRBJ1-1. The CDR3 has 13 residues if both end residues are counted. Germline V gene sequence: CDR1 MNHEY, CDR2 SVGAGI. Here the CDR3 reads CASSYRENTEALL.

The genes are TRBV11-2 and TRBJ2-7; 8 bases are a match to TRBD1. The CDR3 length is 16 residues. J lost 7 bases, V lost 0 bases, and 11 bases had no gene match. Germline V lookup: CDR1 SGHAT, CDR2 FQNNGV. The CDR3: CASSLEIWTGTGEQYF. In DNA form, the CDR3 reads TGTGCCAGCAGCTTAGAGATCTGGACAGGGACGGGTGAGCAGTACTTC.

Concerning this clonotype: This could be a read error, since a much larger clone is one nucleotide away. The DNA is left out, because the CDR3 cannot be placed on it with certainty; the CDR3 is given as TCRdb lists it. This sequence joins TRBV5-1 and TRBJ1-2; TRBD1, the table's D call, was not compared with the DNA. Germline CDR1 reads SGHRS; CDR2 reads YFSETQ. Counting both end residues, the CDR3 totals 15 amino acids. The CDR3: CASSLVGQGANGYAF.

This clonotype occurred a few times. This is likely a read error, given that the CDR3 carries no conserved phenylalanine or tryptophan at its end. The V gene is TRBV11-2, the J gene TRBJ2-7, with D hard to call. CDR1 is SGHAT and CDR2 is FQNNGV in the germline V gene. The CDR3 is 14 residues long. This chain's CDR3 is CASSLIDGAYEQYS. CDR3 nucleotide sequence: TGTGCCAGTAGCTTAATCGACGGAGCCTACGAGCAGTACTCC.

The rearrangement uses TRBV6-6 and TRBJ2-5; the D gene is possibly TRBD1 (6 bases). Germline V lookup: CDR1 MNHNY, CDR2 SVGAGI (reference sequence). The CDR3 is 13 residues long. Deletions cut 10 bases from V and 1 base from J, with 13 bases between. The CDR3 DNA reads TGTGCCAACAGGGTGGATCTCCAAGAGACCCAGTACTTC. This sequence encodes CANRVDLQETQYF.